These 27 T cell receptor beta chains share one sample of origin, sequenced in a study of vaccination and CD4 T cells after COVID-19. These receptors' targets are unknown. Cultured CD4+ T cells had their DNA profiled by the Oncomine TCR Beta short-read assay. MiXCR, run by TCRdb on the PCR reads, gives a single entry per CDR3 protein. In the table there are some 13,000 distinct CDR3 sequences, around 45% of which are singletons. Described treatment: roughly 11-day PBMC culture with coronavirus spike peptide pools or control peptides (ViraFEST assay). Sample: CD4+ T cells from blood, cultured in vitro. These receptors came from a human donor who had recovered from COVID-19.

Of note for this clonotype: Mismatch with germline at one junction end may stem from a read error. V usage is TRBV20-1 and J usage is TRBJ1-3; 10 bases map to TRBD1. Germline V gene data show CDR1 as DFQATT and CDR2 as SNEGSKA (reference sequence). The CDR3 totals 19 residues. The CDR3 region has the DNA TGCAGTGCTAGAGGTCACGGGACAGGGGAACCCAGGGGTCGGAACATCATATATTTT. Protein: CSARGHGTGEPRGRNIIYF.

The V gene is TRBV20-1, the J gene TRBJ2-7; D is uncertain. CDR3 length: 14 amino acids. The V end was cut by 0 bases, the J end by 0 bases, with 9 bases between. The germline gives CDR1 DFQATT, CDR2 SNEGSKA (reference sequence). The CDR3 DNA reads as TGCAGTGCTAGAGATTTGCGCGGCTCCTACGAGCAGTACTTC. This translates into CSARDLRGSYEQYF.

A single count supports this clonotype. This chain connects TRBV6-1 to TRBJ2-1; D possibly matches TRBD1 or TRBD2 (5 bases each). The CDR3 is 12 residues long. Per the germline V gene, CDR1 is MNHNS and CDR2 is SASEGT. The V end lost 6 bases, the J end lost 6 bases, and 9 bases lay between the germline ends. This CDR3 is CASRGDRNEQFF. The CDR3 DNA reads TGTGCCAGCAGGGGGGATCGCAATGAGCAGTTCTTC.

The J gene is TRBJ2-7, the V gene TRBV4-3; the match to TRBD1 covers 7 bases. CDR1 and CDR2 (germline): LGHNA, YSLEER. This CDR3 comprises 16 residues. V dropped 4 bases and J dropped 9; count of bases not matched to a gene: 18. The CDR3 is CASSRAADLTGSAQYF. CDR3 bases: TGCGCCAGCAGCCGGGCCGCCGATCTGACAGGGAGCGCGCAGTACTTC.

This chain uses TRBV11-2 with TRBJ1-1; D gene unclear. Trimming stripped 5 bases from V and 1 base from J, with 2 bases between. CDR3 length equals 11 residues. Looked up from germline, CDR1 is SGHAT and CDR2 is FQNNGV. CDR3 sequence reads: CASSGNTEAFF. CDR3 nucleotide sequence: TGTGCCAGCAGCGGGAACACTGAAGCTTTCTTT.

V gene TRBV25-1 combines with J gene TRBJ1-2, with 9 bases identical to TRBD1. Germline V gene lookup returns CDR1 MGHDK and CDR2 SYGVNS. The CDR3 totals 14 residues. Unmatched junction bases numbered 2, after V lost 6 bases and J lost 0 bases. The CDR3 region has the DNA TGTGCCAGCAGGGGACAGGGAACTAACTATGGCTACACCTTC. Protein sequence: CASRGQGTNYGYTF.

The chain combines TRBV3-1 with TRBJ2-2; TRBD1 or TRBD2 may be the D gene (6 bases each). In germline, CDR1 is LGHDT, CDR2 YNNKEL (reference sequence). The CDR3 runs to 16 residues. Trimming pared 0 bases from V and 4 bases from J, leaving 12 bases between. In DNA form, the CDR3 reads TGTGCCAGCAGCCAAGAATTAGGGGGAGGCACCGGGGAGCTGTTTTTT. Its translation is CASSQELGGGTGELFF.

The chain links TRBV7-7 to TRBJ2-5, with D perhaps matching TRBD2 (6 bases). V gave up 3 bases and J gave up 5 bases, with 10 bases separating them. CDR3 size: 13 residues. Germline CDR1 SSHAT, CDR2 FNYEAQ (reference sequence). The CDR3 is CASSFVREETQYF. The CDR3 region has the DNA TGTGCCAGCAGCTTCGTCCGGGAGGAGACCCAGTACTTC.

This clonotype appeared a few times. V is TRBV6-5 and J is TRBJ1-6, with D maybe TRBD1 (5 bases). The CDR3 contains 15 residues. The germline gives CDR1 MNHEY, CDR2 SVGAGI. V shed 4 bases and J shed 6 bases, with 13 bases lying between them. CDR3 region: CASSLGRALNSPLHF. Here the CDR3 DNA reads TGTGCCAGCAGTTTGGGCAGGGCACTTAATTCACCCCTCCACTTT.

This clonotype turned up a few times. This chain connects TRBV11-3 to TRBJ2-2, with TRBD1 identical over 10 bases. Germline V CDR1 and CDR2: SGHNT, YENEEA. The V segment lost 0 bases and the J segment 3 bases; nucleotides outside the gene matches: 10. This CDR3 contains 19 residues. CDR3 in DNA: TGTGCCAGCAGCTTAGATCTGGGACAGGGGTTTTGGGACACCGGGGAGCTGTTTTTT. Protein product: CASSLDLGQGFWDTGELFF.

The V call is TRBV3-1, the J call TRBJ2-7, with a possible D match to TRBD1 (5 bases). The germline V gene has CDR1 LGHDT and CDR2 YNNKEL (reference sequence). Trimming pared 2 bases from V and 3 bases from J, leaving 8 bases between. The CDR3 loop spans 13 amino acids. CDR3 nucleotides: TGTGCCAGCAGCCAAACGACAGACTACGAGCAGTACTTC. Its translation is CASSQTTDYEQYF.

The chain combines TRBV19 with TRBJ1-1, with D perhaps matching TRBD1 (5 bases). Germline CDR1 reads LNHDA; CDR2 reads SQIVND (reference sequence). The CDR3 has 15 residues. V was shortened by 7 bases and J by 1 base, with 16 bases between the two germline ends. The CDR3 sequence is CASTRVPQANTEAFF. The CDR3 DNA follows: TGTGCCAGTACCAGGGTACCTCAAGCGAACACTGAAGCTTTCTTT. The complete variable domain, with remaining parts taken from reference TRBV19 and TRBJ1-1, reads DGGITQSPKYLFRKEGQNVTLSCEQNLNHDAMYWYRQDPGQGLRLIYYSQIVNDFQKGDIAEGYSVSREKKESFPLTVTSAQKNPTAFYLCASTRVPQANTEAFFGQGTRLTVV.

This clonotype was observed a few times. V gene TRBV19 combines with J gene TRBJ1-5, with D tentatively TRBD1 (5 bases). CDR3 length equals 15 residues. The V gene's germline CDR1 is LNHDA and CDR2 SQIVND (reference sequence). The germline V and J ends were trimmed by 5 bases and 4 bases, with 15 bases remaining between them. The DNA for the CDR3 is TGTGCCAGTAGTTTCCGGGGACGTAGTAATCAGCCCCAGCATTTT. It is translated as CASSFRGRSNQPQHF.

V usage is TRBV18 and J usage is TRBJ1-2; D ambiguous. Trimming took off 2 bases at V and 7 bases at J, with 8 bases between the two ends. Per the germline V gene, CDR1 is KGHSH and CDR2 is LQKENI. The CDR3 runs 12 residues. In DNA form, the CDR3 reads TGTGCCAGCTCACCAGACGGAGGTGGCTACACCTTC. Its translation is CASSPDGGGYTF.

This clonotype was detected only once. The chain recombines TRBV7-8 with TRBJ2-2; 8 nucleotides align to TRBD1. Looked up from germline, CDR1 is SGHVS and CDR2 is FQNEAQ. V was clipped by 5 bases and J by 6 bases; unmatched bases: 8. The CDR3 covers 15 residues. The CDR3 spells CASSVRQGRPGELFF. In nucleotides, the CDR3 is TGTGCCAGCAGCGTGCGACAGGGGCGCCCCGGGGAGCTGTTTTTT.

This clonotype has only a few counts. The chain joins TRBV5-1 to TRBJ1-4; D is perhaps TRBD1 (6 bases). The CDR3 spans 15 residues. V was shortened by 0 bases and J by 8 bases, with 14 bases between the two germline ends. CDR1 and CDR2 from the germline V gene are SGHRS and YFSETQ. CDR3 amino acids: CASSLAGQGQEKLFF. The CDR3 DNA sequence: TGCGCCAGCAGCTTGGCTGGGCAGGGGCAAGAAAAACTGTTTTTT. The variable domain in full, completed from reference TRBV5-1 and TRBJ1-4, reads KAGVTQTPRYLIKTRGQQVTLSCSPISGHRSVSWYQQTPGQGLQFLFEYFSETQRNKGNFPGRFSGRQFSNSRSEMNVSTLELGDSALYLCASSLAGQGQEKLFFGSGTQLSVL.

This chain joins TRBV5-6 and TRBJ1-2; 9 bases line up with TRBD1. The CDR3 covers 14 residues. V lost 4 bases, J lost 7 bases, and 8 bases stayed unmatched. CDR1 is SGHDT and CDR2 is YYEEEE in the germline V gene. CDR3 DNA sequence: TGTGCCAGCAGCCTTGGACAGGGGAAGGGTGGCTACACCTTC. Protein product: CASSLGQGKGGYTF. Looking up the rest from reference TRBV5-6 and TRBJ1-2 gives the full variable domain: DAGVTQSPTHLIKTRGQQVTLRCSPKSGHDTVSWYQQALGQGPQFIFQYYEEEERQRGNFPDRFSGHQFPNYSSELNVNALLLGDSALYLCASSLGQGKGGYTFGSGTRLTVV.

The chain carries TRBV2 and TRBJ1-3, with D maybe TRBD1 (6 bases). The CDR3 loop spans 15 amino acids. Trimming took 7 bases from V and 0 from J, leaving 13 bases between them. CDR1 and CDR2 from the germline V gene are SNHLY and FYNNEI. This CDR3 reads CASTLDSSSGNTIYF. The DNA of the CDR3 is TGTGCCAGCACCTTGGACAGCTCCTCTGGAAACACCATATATTTT. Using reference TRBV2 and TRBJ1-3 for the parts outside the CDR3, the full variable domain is EPEVTQTPSHQVTQMGQEVILRCVPISNHLYFYWYRQILGQKVEFLVSFYNNEISEKSEIFDDQFSVERPDGSNFTLKIRSTKLEDSAMYFCASTLDSSSGNTIYFGEGSWLTVV.

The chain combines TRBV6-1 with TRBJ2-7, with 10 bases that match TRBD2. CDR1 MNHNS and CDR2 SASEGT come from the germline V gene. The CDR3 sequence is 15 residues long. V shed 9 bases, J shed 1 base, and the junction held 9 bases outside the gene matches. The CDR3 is CASRDSGGMSYEQYF. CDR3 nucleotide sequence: TGTGCCAGTAGAGATAGCGGGGGGATGTCCTACGAGCAGTACTTC.

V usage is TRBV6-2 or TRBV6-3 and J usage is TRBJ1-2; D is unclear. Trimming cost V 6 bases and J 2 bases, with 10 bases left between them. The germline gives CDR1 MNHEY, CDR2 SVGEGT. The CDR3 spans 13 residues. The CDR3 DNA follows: TGTGCCAGCAGCCGAGACGGGAACTATGGCTACACCTTC. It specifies CASSRDGNYGYTF.

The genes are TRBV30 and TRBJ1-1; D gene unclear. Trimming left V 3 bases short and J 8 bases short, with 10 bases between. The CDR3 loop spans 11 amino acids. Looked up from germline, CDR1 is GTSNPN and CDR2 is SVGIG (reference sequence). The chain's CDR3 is CAWRAPGEAFF. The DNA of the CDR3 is TGTGCCTGGAGGGCCCCCGGGGAAGCTTTCTTT.

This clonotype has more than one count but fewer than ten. CDR3 sequence reads: CAWSYYLAGQYF. CDR3 coding DNA: TGTGCCTGGAGTTACTACCTAGCGGGCCAGTACTTC. The genes are TRBV30 and TRBJ2-5; 8 positions agree with TRBD2. The CDR3 covers 12 residues. CDR1 is GTSNPN and CDR2 is SVGIG in the germline V gene (reference sequence). V gave up 2 bases and J gave up 10 bases; unmatched junction bases: 6.

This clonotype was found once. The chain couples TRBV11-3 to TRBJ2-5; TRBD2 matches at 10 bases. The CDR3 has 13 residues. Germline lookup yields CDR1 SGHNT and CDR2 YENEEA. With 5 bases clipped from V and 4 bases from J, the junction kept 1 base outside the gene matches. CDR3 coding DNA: TGTGCCAGCAGCCCTAGCGGGGGAGAGACCCAGTACTTC. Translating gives CASSPSGGETQYF. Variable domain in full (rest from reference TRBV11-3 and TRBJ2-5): EAGVVQSPRYKIIEKKQPVAFWCNPISGHNTLYWYLQNLGQGPELLIRYENEEAVDDSQLPKDRFSAERLKGVDSTLKIQPAELGDSAVYLCASSPSGGETQYFGPGTRLLVL.

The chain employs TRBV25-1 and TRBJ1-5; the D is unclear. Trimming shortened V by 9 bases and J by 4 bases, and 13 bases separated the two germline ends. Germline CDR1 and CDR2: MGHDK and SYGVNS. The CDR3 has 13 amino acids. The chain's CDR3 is CARRVVGNQPQHF. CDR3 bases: TGTGCCAGAAGGGTAGTCGGAAATCAGCCCCAGCATTTT.

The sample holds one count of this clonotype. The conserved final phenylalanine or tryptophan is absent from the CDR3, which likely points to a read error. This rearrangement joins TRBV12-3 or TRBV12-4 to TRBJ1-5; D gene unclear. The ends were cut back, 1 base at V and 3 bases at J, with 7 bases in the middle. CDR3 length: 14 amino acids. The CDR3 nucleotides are TGTGCCAGCAGTTTAGGGTCCGACAATCAGCCCCAGCATTCT. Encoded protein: CASSLGSDNQPQHS.

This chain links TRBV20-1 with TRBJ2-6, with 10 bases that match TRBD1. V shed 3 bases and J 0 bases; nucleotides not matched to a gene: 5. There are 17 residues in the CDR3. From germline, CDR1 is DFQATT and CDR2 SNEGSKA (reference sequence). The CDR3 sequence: CSASPTGGLSGANVLTF. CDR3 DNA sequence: TGCAGTGCTAGCCCGACAGGGGGCCTCTCTGGGGCCAACGTCCTGACTTTC.

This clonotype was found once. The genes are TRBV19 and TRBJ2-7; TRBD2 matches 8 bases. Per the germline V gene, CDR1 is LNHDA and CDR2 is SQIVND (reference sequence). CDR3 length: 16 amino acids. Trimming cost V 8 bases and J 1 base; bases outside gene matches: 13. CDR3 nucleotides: TGTGCCAGTCCGTATCTCCGGACTAGCCGTTCCTACGAGCAGTACTTC. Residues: CASPYLRTSRSYEQYF.